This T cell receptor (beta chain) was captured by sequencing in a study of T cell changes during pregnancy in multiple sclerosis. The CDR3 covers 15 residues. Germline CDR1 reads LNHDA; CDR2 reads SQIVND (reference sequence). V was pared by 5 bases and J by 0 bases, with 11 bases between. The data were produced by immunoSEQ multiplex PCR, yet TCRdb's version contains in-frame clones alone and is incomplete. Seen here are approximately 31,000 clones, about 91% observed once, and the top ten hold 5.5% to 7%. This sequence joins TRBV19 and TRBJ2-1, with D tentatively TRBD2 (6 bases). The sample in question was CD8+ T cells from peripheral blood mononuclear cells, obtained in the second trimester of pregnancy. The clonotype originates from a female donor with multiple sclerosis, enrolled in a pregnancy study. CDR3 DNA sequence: TGTGCCAGTAGTGAGGCGGGACTCTCCTACAATGAGCAGTTCTTC. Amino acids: CASSEAGLSYNEQFF.